This T cell receptor beta chain stems from a study of PD-1 blockade in classical Hodgkin lymphoma. Findings of the study overall: Individuals who commenced nivolumab within less than 1 year of ASCT were excluded. A reduction in baseline TCR diversity was reportedly seen in newly diagnosed patients relative to healthy donors. The causes of the repertoire differences, possibly disease activity or prior therapy, remain undefined.

Autologous stem cell transplantation was followed by relapse in every patient, and brentuximab vedotin exposure varied. The study recorded best responses of complete response, partial response or progressive disease. Data came from immunoSEQ multiplex PCR; TCRdb stores just in-frame clones and leaves some out. The profile shows 40,000 to 50,000 clones, about 85% of them singletons. On this clone itself: The antigen is not known.

Here the sequenced sample was peripheral blood mononuclear cells (PBMCs), taken before the second cycle of nivolumab. The origin of this receptor is a human donor with classical Hodgkin lymphoma.

The CDR3 bases are TGCAGTGCCAGCCTAGCGCAGCAGTACTTC. Its protein is CSASLAQQYF. The chain uses TRBV20-1 and TRBJ2-7, with D perhaps TRBD2 (6 bases). The CDR3 totals 10 residues. Germline V gene data show CDR1 as DFQATT and CDR2 as SNEGSKA (reference sequence). V was cut by 6 bases and J by 8 bases, with 11 bases left in between.